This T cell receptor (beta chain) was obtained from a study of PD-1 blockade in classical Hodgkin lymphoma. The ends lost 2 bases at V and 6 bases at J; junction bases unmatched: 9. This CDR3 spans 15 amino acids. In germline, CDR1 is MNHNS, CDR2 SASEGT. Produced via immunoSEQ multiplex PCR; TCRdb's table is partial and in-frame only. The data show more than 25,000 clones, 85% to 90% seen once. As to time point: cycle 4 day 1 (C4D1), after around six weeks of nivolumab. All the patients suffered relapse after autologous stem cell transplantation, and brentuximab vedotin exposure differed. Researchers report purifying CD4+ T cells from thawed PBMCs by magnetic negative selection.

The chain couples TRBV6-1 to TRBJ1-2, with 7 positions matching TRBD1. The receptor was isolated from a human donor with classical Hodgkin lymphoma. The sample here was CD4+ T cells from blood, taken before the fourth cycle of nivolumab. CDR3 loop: CASSERQGLGDGYTF. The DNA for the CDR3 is TGTGCCAGCAGTGAACGACAGGGCCTTGGAGATGGCTACACCTTC.